The clone carrying this T cell receptor beta chain appeared a few times. Its target is not known. V was clipped by 3 bases and J by 5 bases; unmatched bases: 4. This CDR3 contains 14 residues. Germline CDR1 is SQVTM and CDR2 is ANQGSEA. The data derive from a study of CD8 T cells in ankylosing spondylitis. Findings and caveats of the study: The study identified a TCR beta motif of roughly eight highly homologous variants that appeared characteristic of ankylosing spondylitis blood.

For TCR beta, libraries came from quantitative 5'-RACE with molecular barcodes. TCRdb passed the 5' RACE reads through MiXCR, listing each CDR3 protein once. The sample consists of about 330,000 distinct CDR3 sequences, less than 10% of them appearing once. This chain links TRBV29-1 with TRBJ2-5, with 12 bases identical to TRBD2. This TCR came from a male donor with ankylosing spondylitis. The sample was blood, either unsorted or a sorted T cell fraction (not recorded which). The CDR3 DNA reads TGCAGCGTTGACCTAGCGGGAGGGCCGGAGACCCAGTACTTC. Translated, it gives CSVDLAGGPETQYF.